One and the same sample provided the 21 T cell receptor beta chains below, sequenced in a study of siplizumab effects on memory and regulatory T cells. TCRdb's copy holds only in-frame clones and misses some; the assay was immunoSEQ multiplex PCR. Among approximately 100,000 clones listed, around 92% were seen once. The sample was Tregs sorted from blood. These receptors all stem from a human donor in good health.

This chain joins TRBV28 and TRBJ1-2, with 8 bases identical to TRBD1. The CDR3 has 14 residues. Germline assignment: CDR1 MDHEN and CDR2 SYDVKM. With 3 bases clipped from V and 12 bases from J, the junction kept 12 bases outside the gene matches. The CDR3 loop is CASSLVAGGVVDTF. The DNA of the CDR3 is TGTGCCAGCAGTTTGGTTGCAGGGGGCGTAGTAGACACCTTC.

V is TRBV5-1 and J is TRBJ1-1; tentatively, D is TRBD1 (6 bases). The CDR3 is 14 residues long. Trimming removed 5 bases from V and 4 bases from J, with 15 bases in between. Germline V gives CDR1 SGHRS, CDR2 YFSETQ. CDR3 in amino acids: CASRVTPGATEAFF. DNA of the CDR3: TGCGCCAGCAGGGTGACACCGGGGGCCACTGAAGCTTTCTTT.

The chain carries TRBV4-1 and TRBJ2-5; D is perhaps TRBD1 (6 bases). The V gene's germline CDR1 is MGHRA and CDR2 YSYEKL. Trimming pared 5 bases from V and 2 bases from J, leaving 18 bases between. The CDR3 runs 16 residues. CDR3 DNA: TGCGCCAGCAGCAACCTAGAAAGACAGGATCAAGAGACCCAGTACTTC. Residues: CASSNLERQDQETQYF.

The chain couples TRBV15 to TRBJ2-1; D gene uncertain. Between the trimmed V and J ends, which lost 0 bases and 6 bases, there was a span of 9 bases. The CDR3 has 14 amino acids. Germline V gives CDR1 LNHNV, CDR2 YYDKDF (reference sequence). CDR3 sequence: CATSRDWVSNEQFF. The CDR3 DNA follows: TGTGCCACCAGCAGAGATTGGGTTTCCAATGAGCAGTTCTTC.

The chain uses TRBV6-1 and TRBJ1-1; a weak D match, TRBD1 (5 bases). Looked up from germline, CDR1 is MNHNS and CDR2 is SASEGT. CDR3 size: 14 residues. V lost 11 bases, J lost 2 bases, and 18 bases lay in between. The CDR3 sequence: CASLIRTINTEAFF. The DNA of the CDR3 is TGTGCCTCACTAATTCGGACAATTAACACTGAAGCTTTCTTT.

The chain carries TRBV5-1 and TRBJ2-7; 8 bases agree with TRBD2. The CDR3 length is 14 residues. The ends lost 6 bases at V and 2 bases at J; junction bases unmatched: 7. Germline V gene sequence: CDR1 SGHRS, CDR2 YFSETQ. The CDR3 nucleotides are TGCGCCAGCAACCCTAGCGGGCCTACCTACGAGCAGTACTTC. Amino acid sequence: CASNPSGPTYEQYF.

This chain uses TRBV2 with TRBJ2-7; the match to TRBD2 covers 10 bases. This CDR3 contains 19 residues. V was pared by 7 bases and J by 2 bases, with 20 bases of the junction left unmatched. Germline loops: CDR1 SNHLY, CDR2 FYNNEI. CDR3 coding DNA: TGTGCCAGCACCCCGTCGAGAGGGCTAGCGGGAGAATCCCCCTACGAGCAGTACTTC. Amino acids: CASTPSRGLAGESPYEQYF.

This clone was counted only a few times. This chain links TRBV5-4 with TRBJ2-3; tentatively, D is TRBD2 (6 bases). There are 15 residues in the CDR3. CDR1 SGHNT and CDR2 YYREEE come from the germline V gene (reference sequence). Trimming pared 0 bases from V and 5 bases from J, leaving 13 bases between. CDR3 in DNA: TGTGCCAGCAGCTTGGGACTAGTTCTAGGAGATACGCAGTATTTT. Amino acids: CASSLGLVLGDTQYF.

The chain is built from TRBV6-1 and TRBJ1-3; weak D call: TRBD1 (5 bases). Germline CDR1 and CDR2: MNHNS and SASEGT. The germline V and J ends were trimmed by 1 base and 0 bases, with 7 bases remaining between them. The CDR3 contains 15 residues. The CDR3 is CASSEEQVSGNTIYF. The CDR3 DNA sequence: TGTGCCAGCAGTGAAGAACAGGTCTCTGGAAACACCATATATTTT.

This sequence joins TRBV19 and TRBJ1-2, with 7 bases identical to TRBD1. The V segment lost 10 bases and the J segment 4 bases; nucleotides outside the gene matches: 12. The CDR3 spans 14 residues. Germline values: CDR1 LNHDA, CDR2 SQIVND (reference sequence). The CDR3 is CATVTGQRSYGYTF. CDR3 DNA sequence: TGTGCCACAGTAACGGGACAGAGATCCTATGGCTACACCTTC. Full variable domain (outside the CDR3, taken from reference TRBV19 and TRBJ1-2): DGGITQSPKYLFRKEGQNVTLSCEQNLNHDAMYWYRQDPGQGLRLIYYSQIVNDFQKGDIAEGYSVSREKKESFPLTVTSAQKNPTAFYLCATVTGQRSYGYTFGSGTRLTVV.

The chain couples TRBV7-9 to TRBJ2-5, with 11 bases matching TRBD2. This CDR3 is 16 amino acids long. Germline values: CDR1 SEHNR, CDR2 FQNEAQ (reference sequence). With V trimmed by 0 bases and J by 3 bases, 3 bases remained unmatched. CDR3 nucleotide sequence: TGTGCCAGCAGCTTAGCCGGGACTAGCGGTAAAGAGACCCAGTACTTC. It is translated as CASSLAGTSGKETQYF. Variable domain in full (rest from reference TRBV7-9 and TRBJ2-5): DTGVSQNPRHKITKRGQNVTFRCDPISEHNRLYWYRQTLGQGPEFLTYFQNEAQLEKSRLLSDRFSAERPKGSFSTLEIQRTEQGDSAMYLCASSLAGTSGKETQYFGPGTRLLVL.

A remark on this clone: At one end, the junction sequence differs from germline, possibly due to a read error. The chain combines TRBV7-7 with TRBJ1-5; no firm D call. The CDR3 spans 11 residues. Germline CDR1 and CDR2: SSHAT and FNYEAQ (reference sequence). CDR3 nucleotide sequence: TGTGCTAGCAGCTTCCGTCAGCCCCAGCATTTT. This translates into CASSFRQPQHF.

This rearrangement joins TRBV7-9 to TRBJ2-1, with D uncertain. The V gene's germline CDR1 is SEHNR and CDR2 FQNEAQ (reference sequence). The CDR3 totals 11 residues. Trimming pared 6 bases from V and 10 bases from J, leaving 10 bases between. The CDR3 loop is CASRRTDEQFF. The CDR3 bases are TGTGCCAGCAGACGGACGGACGAGCAGTTCTTC.

This chain's CDR3 is CASSRQGLANSYNEQFF. CDR3 sequence (DNA): TGCGCCAGCAGCAGGCAGGGACTAGCGAACTCCTACAATGAGCAGTTCTTC. J is TRBJ2-1 and V is TRBV5-1; 10 nucleotides line up with TRBD2. This CDR3 contains 17 residues. J lost 0 bases, V lost 4 bases, and 7 bases had no gene match. Germline CDR1 SGHRS, CDR2 YFSETQ.

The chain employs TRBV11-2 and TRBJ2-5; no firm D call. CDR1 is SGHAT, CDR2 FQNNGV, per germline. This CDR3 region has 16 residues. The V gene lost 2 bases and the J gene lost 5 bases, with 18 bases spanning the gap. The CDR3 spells CASSLSFDWAEETQYF. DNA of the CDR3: TGTGCCAGCAGCTTATCGTTTGATTGGGCTGAGGAGACCCAGTACTTC.

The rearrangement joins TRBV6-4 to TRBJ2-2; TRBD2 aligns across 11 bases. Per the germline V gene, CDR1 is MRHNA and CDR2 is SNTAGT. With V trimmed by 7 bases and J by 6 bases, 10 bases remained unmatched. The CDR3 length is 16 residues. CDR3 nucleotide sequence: TGTGCCAGCACCACTAGCGGGGGAAGGAGCCCCGGGGAGCTGTTTTTT. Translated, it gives CASTTSGGRSPGELFF.

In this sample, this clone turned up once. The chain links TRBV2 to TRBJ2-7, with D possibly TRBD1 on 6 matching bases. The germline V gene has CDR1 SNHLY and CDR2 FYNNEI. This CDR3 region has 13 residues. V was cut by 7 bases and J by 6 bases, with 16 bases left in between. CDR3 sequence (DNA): TGTGCCAGCACTCCAGGGGAATCATCCGAGCAGTACTTC. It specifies CASTPGESSEQYF.

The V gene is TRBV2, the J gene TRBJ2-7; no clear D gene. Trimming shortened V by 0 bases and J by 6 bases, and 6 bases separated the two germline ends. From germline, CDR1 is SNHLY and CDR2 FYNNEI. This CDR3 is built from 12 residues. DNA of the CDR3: TGTGCCAGCAGTGAAGCTAGATCCGAGCAGTACTTC. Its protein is CASSEARSEQYF. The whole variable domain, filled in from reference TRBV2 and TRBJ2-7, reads EPEVTQTPSHQVTQMGQEVILRCVPISNHLYFYWYRQILGQKVEFLVSFYNNEISEKSEIFDDQFSVERPDGSNFTLKIRSTKLEDSAMYFCASSEARSEQYFGPGTRLTVT.

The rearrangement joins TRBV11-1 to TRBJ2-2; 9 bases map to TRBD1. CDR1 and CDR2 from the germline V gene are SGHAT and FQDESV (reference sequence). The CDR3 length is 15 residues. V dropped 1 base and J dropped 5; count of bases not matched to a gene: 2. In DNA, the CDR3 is TGTGCCAGCAGCTTAGACAGGGGGCGTACCGGGGAGCTGTTTTTT. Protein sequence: CASSLDRGRTGELFF.

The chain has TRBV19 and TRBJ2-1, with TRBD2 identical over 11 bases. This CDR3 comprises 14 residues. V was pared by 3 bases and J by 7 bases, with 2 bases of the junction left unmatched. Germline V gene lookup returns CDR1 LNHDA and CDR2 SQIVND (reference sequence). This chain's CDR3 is CASSMTSGKNEQFF. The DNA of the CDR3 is TGTGCCAGTAGTATGACTAGCGGGAAAAATGAGCAGTTCTTC.

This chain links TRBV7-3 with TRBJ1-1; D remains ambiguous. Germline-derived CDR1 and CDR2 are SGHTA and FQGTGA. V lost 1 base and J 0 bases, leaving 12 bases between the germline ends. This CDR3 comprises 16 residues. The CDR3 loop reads CASSLRPPGMNTEAFF. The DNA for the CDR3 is TGTGCCAGCAGCTTAAGACCCCCCGGGATGAACACTGAAGCTTTCTTT.